These 24 T cell receptor beta chains were sequenced from one sample in a study of cytomegalovirus exposure and HLA in healthy donors. This PCR relied on a set of 60 Vbeta primers and 13 Jbeta primers. The assay was immunoSEQ multiplex PCR, and TCRdb's table has in-frame clones only and misses some. The data show about 200,000 clones, around 80% seen once. The sample taken for sequencing was PBMCs. All receptors come from a young man in good health and CMV-seronegative.

The chain is built from TRBV10-2 and TRBJ2-5, with a tentative D call TRBD2 (7 bases). V was clipped by 2 bases and J by 4 bases, with 17 bases between them. This CDR3 has 16 residues. Germline CDR1 and CDR2: WSHSY and SAAADI. The CDR3 DNA follows: TGCGCCAGCAGTGAGCCCAGGGGAGGGGCGCGAGAGACCCAGTACTTC. Its translation: CASSEPRGGARETQYF.

The rearrangement uses TRBV19 and TRBJ2-1; 7 bases line up with TRBD2. The CDR3 totals 13 residues. The ends lost 7 bases at V and 9 bases at J; junction bases unmatched: 9. Germline V lookup: CDR1 LNHDA, CDR2 SQIVND (reference sequence). In DNA form, the CDR3 reads TGTGCCAGTAATCGGGGGAGGGCCTTTGAGCAGTTCTTC. Residues: CASNRGRAFEQFF.

V usage is TRBV10-3 and J usage is TRBJ2-3; a possible D gene is TRBD2 (5 bases). The CDR3 sequence is 16 residues long. Germline CDR1 is ENHRY and CDR2 is SYGVKD. The V end was cut by 6 bases, the J end by 1 base, with 17 bases between. CDR3 bases: TGTGCCATCAGGGATCCTAGGAGCGGACGCACAGATACGCAGTATTTT. Its translation is CAIRDPRSGRTDTQYF.

The V and J genes are TRBV10-2 and TRBJ1-5; 8 bases are shared with TRBD1. CDR1 and CDR2 (germline): WSHSY, SAAADI. V lost 6 bases to trimming and J lost 4 bases; unmatched junction nucleotides: 5. This CDR3 contains 14 residues. CDR3 nucleotides: TGCGCCAGCAGACCGACAGGGGAAAATCAGCCCCAGCATTTT. Encoded protein: CASRPTGENQPQHF.

The V call is TRBV30, the J call TRBJ1-2; 7 bases are a match to TRBD1. The ends lost 1 base at V and 7 bases at J; junction bases unmatched: 6. CDR3 length equals 13 residues. Germline V gene data show CDR1 as GTSNPN and CDR2 as SVGIG (reference sequence). CDR3 sequence: CAWSETGLFGYTF. CDR3 sequence (DNA): TGTGCCTGGAGTGAGACAGGGTTATTTGGCTACACCTTC.

The chain carries TRBV4-1 and TRBJ2-5, with 10 bases matching TRBD2. The germline V gene has CDR1 MGHRA and CDR2 YSYEKL. The V gene end was trimmed by 1 base and the J gene end by 5 bases; junction bases not matched to a gene: 10. The CDR3 length is 17 residues. CDR3 bases: TGCGCCAGCAGCCAAGGAGTTGAGGCTAGCGGGAGCGAGACCCAGTACTTC. Amino acids: CASSQGVEASGSETQYF.

Remarks on this clone: Other DNA sequences from this sample encode an identical CDR3 as well. The chain couples TRBV7-9 to TRBJ1-4, with 8 bases lining up with TRBD1. The germline V gene has CDR1 SEHNR and CDR2 FQNEAQ (reference sequence). The CDR3 extends over 14 amino acids. Trimming cost V 3 bases and J 3 bases; bases outside gene matches: 0. DNA for the CDR3: TGTGCCAGCAGCTTGGGACAGGCTAATGAAAAACTGTTTTTT. Its protein product is CASSLGQANEKLFF. Complete variable domain (other parts from reference TRBV7-9 and TRBJ1-4): DTGVSQNPRHKITKRGQNVTFRCDPISEHNRLYWYRQTLGQGPEFLTYFQNEAQLEKSRLLSDRFSAERPKGSFSTLEIQRTEQGDSAMYLCASSLGQANEKLFFGSGTQLSVL.

The chain joins TRBV2 to TRBJ2-2; TRBD1 aligns across 8 bases. This CDR3 has 15 amino acids. Germline CDR1 reads SNHLY; CDR2 reads FYNNEI. V lost 6 bases, J lost 0 bases, and 3 bases stayed unmatched. Here the CDR3 reads CASRDREPNTGELFF. The CDR3 DNA sequence: TGTGCCAGCAGGGACAGGGAGCCGAACACCGGGGAGCTGTTTTTT.

V gene TRBV5-1 combines with J gene TRBJ2-1; D not resolved. The CDR3 contains 15 residues. Germline V gene data show CDR1 as SGHRS and CDR2 as YFSETQ. Trimming took off 0 bases at V and 2 bases at J, with 9 bases between the two ends. The DNA for the CDR3 is TGCGCCAGCAGCTTGGTTCAAGGAGCCTACAATGAGCAGTTCTTC. Translating it yields CASSLVQGAYNEQFF.

The genes are TRBV4-2 and TRBJ2-7; 11 nucleotides align to TRBD1. The CDR3 contains 16 residues. V dropped 0 bases and J dropped 3; count of bases not matched to a gene: 4. Germline-derived CDR1 and CDR2 are LGHNA and YNFKEQ. This CDR3 reads CASSQDRGTGGYEQYF. DNA of the CDR3: TGTGCCAGCAGCCAAGATCGCGGGACAGGGGGCTACGAGCAGTACTTC.

The chain joins TRBV28 to TRBJ2-3, with 13 positions matching TRBD2. The CDR3 is 21 amino acids. V gave up 8 bases and J gave up 3 bases; unmatched junction bases: 23. Germline V gene lookup returns CDR1 MDHEN and CDR2 SYDVKM. The CDR3 reads CASHTTIFGTSGIFSTDTQYF. CDR3 nucleotide sequence: TGTGCCAGCCACACCACTATTTTCGGGACTAGCGGGATTTTTAGTACAGATACGCAGTATTTT.

The chain is built from TRBV9 and TRBJ2-5; D remains unclear. V was cut by 0 bases and J by 5 bases, with 5 bases left in between. Germline CDR1 and CDR2: SGDLS and YYNGEE. This CDR3 is built from 12 residues. The CDR3 spells CASSVDEETQYF. The CDR3 DNA reads as TGTGCCAGCAGCGTAGACGAGGAGACCCAGTACTTC.

The CDR3, as DNA: TGTGCCAGCAGTTTATGGGGGCCTGATAATTCACCCCTCCACTTT. The encoded protein is CASSLWGPDNSPLHF. This chain connects TRBV28 to TRBJ1-6, with D maybe TRBD1 (5 bases). V was clipped by 0 bases and J by 5 bases, with 8 bases between them. Germline V lookup: CDR1 MDHEN, CDR2 SYDVKM. The CDR3 length is 15 residues.

This clone was seen once. The chain has TRBV4-1 and TRBJ1-2; 11 bases fit TRBD1. Germline CDR1 is MGHRA and CDR2 is YSYEKL. Losses at the gene ends were 3 bases for V and 6 bases for J; bases not matched to a gene: 12. This CDR3 spans 17 amino acids. DNA of the CDR3: TGCGCCAGCAGCCAGATTGGACAGGGGGCGCGGGTGCATGGCTACACCTTC. It yields the protein CASSQIGQGARVHGYTF.

The chain couples TRBV10-3 to TRBJ1-6; D is unresolved. The CDR3 spans 13 residues. The germline V gene has CDR1 ENHRY and CDR2 SYGVKD. V was pared by 4 bases and J by 6 bases, with 7 bases between. The CDR3 sequence: CAISVYGNSPLHF. CDR3 DNA sequence: TGTGCCATCAGTGTGTACGGTAATTCACCCCTCCACTTT.

The chain couples TRBV29-1 to TRBJ2-1, with 11 bases lining up with TRBD1. V trimming: 6 bases; J trimming: 4 bases; junction bases outside the gene matches: 2. Germline V gene lookup returns CDR1 SQVTM and CDR2 ANQGSEA. The CDR3 is made up of 13 amino acids. CDR3 amino acids: CSVGTGGYNEQFF. The CDR3 nucleotides are TGCAGCGTCGGGACAGGGGGATACAATGAGCAGTTCTTC.

This clone showed up just once. This specimen includes other DNA sequences encoding the same CDR3. CDR3: CASSFRGQGEAFF. Here the CDR3 DNA reads TGTGCCAGCAGCTTCAGGGGGCAAGGTGAAGCTTTCTTT. The chain couples TRBV7-9 to TRBJ1-1; 8 nucleotides agree with TRBD1. V gave up 3 bases and J gave up 7 bases; unmatched junction bases: 4. The CDR3 is 13 amino acids. Germline V gene lookup returns CDR1 SEHNR and CDR2 FQNEAQ (reference sequence).

V is TRBV9 and J is TRBJ2-3; 7 nucleotides agree with TRBD2. The V and J ends lost 4 bases and 1 base, in that order; junction bases with no gene match: 6. Germline-derived CDR1 and CDR2 are SGDLS and YYNGEE. The CDR3 length is 15 residues. The CDR3 loop is CASSIQRGGTDTQYF. As DNA, the CDR3 is TGTGCCAGCAGCATTCAGCGGGGAGGCACAGATACGCAGTATTTT.

This clone was observed a single time. V and J are TRBV5-1 and TRBJ2-3; 8 bases are shared with TRBD2. The CDR3 spans 15 residues. After removal of 6 bases from V and 4 bases from J, the junction contained 10 bases not matched to a gene. Germline assignment: CDR1 SGHRS and CDR2 YFSETQ. The CDR3 loop is CASNVAPLAADTQYF. The CDR3, as DNA: TGCGCCAGCAACGTTGCCCCACTAGCGGCAGATACGCAGTATTTT.

The chain employs TRBV9 and TRBJ2-1; TRBD2 matches 10 bases. The length of the CDR3 is 16 residues. V was pared by 3 bases and J by 3 bases, with 6 bases of the junction left unmatched. Germline CDR1 and CDR2: SGDLS and YYNGEE. The CDR3 DNA reads as TGTGCCAGCAGCGCCTCTAGCGGGAGAAACTACAATGAGCAGTTCTTC. Amino acid sequence: CASSASSGRNYNEQFF.

V usage is TRBV6-1 and J usage is TRBJ1-3, with D perhaps matching TRBD1 (5 bases). V lost 1 base to trimming and J lost 6 bases, with 13 bases between them. The CDR3 loop spans 15 amino acids. Germline V gene data show CDR1 as MNHNS and CDR2 as SASEGT. In DNA, the CDR3 is TGTGCCAGCAGTGAAGGGCAGGGTTTTCAAAACACCATATATTTT. Its protein product is CASSEGQGFQNTIYF.

The V gene is TRBV15, the J gene TRBJ2-1; 10 bases line up with TRBD2. CDR3 length equals 17 residues. The V gene end was trimmed by 0 bases and the J gene end by 3 bases; junction bases not matched to a gene: 5. Germline values: CDR1 LNHNV, CDR2 YYDKDF (reference sequence). Here the CDR3 DNA reads TGTGCCACCAGCAGAGATACTAGGACTAGCGGCTACAATGAGCAGTTCTTC. It encodes CATSRDTRTSGYNEQFF.

This clone came up a few times. This chain's CDR3 is CASSHRKGVRSNEQFF. In nucleotides, the CDR3 is TGTGCCAGCAGCCATCGTAAGGGAGTCCGGTCCAATGAGCAGTTCTTC. The chain employs TRBV14 and TRBJ2-1, with D possibly matching TRBD2 (5 bases). V was pared by 3 bases and J by 6 bases, with 18 bases between. Germline V lookup: CDR1 SGHDN, CDR2 FVKESK. This CDR3 region has 16 residues.

For the CDR3, the DNA is TGTGCCAGCAGACCATTTGGGGAGTACACTGAAGCTTTCTTT. It codes for CASRPFGEYTEAFF. The genes are TRBV6-5 and TRBJ1-1; D is undetermined. CDR1 and CDR2 from the germline V gene are MNHEY and SVGAGI. V was trimmed by 6 bases and J by 3 bases, leaving 14 bases between them. CDR3 length equals 14 residues.